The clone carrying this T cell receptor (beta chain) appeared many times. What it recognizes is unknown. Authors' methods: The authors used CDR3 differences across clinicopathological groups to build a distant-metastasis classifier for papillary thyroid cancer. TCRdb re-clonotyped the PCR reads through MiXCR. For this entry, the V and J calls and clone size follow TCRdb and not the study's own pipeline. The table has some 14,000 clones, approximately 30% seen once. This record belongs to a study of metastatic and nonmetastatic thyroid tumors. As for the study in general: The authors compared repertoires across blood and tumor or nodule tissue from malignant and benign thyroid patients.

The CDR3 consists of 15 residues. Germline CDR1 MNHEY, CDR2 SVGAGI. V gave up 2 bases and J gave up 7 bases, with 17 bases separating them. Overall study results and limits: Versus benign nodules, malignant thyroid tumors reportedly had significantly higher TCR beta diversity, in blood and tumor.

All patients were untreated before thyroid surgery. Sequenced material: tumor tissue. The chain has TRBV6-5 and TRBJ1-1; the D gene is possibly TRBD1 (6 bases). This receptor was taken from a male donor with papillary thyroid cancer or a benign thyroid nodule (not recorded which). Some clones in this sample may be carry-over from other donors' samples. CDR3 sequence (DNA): TGTGCCAGCAGTTACCGTAGTCGGGGGCAGGGTGAAGCTTTCTTT. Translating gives CASSYRSRGQGEAFF.